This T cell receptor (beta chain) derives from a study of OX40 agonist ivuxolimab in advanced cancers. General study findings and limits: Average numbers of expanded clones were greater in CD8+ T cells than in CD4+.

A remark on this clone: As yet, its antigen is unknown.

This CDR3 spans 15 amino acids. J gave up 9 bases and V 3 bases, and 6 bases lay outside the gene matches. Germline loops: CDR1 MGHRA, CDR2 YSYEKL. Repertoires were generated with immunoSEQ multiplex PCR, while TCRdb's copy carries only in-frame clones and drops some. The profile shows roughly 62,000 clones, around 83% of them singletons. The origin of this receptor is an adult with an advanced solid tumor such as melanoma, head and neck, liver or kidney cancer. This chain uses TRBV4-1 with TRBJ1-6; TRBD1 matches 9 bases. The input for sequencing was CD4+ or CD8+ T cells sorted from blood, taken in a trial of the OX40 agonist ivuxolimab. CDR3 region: CASSQYTGGASPLHF. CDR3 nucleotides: TGCGCCAGCAGCCAGTATACAGGGGGCGCTTCACCCCTCCACTTT.